This is a list of T cell receptor beta chains from one sample in a study of cytomegalovirus exposure and HLA in healthy donors. Generated by immunoSEQ multiplex PCR, the TCRdb table keeps only in-frame clones and is missing some. Here the sample spans 180,000 or so clones, roughly 85% being singletons. Specimen: PBMCs. These receptors originate from a man aged 50 to 60 in good health and CMV-seropositive. Each CDR3 is given without its conserved first and last residue. Clone size is stated in some rows and not others, as once, few, many or a class when expanded.

TRBJ1-6	TRBV5-1	-	ASSLDRETPLH
TRBJ1-1	TRBV19	-	ASSIGGLNTEAF
TRBJ1-3	TRBV5-1	-	ASSLAGVSGNTIY
TRBJ2-4	TRBV5-4	once	ASSSSGGKAKNIQY
TRBJ1-4	TRBV4-1	-	ASSLTATTGKLF
TRBJ2-5	TRBV19	few	ASSDLAGGLGETQY
TRBJ1-2	TRBV19	-	ASSISFRGYGYT
TRBJ2-3	TRBV6-4	-	ASSDKIGRDTQY
TRBJ1-1	TRBV28	-	ASSLPGQGASRTSF
TRBJ1-5	TRBV28	few	ASSPGGYSNQPQH
TRBJ2-1	TRBV9	-	ASSARLADYNEQF
TRBJ2-5	TRBV6-6	-	ASSSLRLQQETQY
TRBJ1-5	TRBV29-1	once	SAGWESNQPQH
TRBJ2-1	TRBV28	-	ASRRDRGRDEQF
TRBJ1-4	TRBV7-9	few	ASSQQGDRGSKLF
TRBJ2-1	TRBV20-1	once	SARRGNEQF
TRBJ1-1	TRBV6-1	-	AGSQGSNTEAF
TRBJ2-3	TRBV30	-	AWSRGGPSTDTQY
TRBJ1-1	TRBV9	-	ASSVGQGVGSEAF
TRBJ2-3	TRBV5-4	-	ASSLVDRAADTQY
TRBJ2-3	TRBV11-2	-	ASRRLAGGPDTQY
TRBJ2-7	TRBV18	-	ASSARTSGVYEQY
TRBJ2-5	TRBV6-5	-	ASSPLGGGAQY
TRBJ2-5	TRBV11-1	-	ASSRTSGEGPKTQY
TRBJ2-6	TRBV27	-	ASSAAGRGGANVLT
TRBJ2-5	TRBV4-1	once	ASSQVKRGQETQY
TRBJ2-7	TRBV5-1	-	ASSFRTSYEQY
TRBJ2-7	TRBV2	-	ASSVRGLYEQY
TRBJ1-6	TRBV18	-	ASSPDRNTLH
TRBJ2-3	TRBV5-4	-	ASRDFFADTQY
TRBJ1-6	TRBV7-2	-	ASSLQNYNSPLH
TRBJ1-5	TRBV19	few	ASSRDRGSNQPQH
TRBJ2-1	TRBV11-2	-	ASSLRGSSYNEQF
TRBJ2-1	TRBV9	-	ASSVGPLITGNEQF
TRBJ2-3	TRBV7-8	-	ASCQNSGGTDTQY
TRBJ1-4	TRBV19	once	ASSMGSSTTNEKLF
TRBJ1-2	TRBV2	-	ASSESGNYGYT
TRBJ2-1	TRBV5-1	-	ASTTADSYNEQF
TRBJ1-2	TRBV27	-	ASSFGINYGYT
TRBJ2-7	TRBV27	-	ASSFTWELTYEQY
TRBJ2-5	TRBV7-2	once	ASSRDRQETQY
TRBJ1-2	TRBV5-1	-	ASSLTPGQGNYGYT
TRBJ1-6	TRBV9	-	ASSVAPDSPLH
TRBJ2-1	TRBV10-3	few	AISEPATGYEQF
TRBJ2-5	TRBV5-6	-	ASSVGTGNQETQY
TRBJ2-3	TRBV5-6	-	ASSLVAAPSTDTQY
TRBJ1-6	TRBV19	-	ASSMDPIQGYYNSPLH
TRBJ1-4	TRBV28	-	ASSRQVTNEKLF
TRBJ1-4	TRBV14	few	ASSRPVSSEKLF
TRBJ2-3	TRBV6-1	-	ASSSFGRETDTQY
TRBJ2-1	TRBV5-4	once	ASSTSGGDYNEQF
TRBJ2-7	TRBV5-1	-	ASTWDRGGEQY
TRBJ1-3	TRBV4-3	-	ASARVLAGNTIY